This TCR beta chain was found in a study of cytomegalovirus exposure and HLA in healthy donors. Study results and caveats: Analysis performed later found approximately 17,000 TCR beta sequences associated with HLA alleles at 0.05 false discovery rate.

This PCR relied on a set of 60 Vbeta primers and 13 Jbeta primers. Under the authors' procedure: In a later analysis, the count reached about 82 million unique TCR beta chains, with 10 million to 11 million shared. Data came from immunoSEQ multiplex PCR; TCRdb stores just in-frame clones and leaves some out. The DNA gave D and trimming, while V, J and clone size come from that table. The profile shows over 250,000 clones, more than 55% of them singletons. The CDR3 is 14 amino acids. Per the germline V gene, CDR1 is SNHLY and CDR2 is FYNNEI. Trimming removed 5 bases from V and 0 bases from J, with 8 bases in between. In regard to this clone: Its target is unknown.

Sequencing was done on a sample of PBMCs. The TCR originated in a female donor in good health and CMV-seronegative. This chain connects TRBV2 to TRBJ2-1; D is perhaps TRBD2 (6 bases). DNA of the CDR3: TGTGCCAGCAGTCCGGAGGGCTCCTACAATGAGCAGTTCTTC. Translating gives CASSPEGSYNEQFF.